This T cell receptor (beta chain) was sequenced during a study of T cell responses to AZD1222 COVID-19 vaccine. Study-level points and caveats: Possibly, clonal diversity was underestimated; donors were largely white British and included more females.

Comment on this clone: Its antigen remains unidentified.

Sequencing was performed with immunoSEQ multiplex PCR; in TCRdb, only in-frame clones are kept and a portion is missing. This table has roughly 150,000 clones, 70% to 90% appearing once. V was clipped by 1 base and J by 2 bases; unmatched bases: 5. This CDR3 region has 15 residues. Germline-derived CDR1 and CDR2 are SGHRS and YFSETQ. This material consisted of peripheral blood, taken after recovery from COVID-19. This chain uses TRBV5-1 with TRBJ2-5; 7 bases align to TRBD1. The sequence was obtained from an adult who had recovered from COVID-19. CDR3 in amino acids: CASSLYRGHQETQYF. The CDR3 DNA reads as TGCGCCAGCAGCTTGTACAGGGGCCATCAAGAGACCCAGTACTTC.